Listed below are T cell receptor beta chains from one sample, sequenced in a study of T cell responses to AZD1222 COVID-19 vaccine. TCRdb's copy holds only in-frame clones and misses some; the assay was immunoSEQ multiplex PCR. The repertoire holds about 100,000 clones, with 87% as singletons. This sample comprised peripheral blood, obtained 28 days after the second AZD1222 dose. The receptors shown here come from an adult who received the AZD1222 COVID-19 vaccine. The CDR3 runs from the conserved cysteine through the conserved F or W. A D gene is named only where the DNA matches it firmly. For some rows the clone size is stated as once, few or many, or as a class when expanded; others skip it.

J gene: TRBJ2-3
clone size: once
CDR3 length: 15
D gene: TRBD2
V gene: TRBV6-2/TRBV6-3
CDR3 protein: CASSPPRRGADTQYF
CDR3 DNA: TGTGCCAGCAGTCCACCGAGGCGGGGGGCAGATACGCAGTATTTT

J gene: TRBJ1-2
clone size: -
CDR3 length: 17
D gene: TRBD1
V gene: TRBV4-2
CDR3 protein: CASSPTAGQGGIYGYTF
CDR3 DNA: TGTGCCAGCAGCCCTACCGCGGGACAGGGGGGGATCTATGGCTACACCTTC

J gene: TRBJ2-3
clone size: once
CDR3 length: 16
D gene: TRBD1
V gene: TRBV9
CDR3 protein: CASSAAGGAGTDTQYF
CDR3 DNA: TGTGCCAGCAGCGCCGCAGGGGGCGCCGGCACAGATACGCAGTATTTT

J gene: TRBJ2-5
clone size: -
CDR3 length: 13
D gene: TRBD1
V gene: TRBV6-5
CDR3 protein: CASTRQGTETQYF
CDR3 DNA: TGTGCCAGCACCCGACAGGGGACAGAGACCCAGTACTTC

J gene: TRBJ2-3
clone size: -
CDR3 length: 12
D gene: -
V gene: TRBV24-1
CDR3 protein: CATSAPTDTQYF
CDR3 DNA: TGTGCCACCAGTGCCCCCACAGATACGCAGTATTTT

J gene: TRBJ1-2
clone size: few
CDR3 length: 15
D gene: TRBD1
V gene: TRBV4-2
CDR3 protein: CASSPGTGEGYGYTF
CDR3 DNA: TGTGCCAGCAGCCCGGGGACAGGGGAAGGCTATGGCTACACCTTC

J gene: TRBJ2-7
clone size: -
CDR3 length: 12
D gene: -
V gene: TRBV7-9
CDR3 protein: CASSLFGREQYF
CDR3 DNA: TGTGCCAGCAGCTTATTTGGACGCGAGCAGTACTTC

J gene: TRBJ1-4
clone size: -
CDR3 length: 16
D gene: -
V gene: TRBV5-6
CDR3 protein: CASTRVGGATNEKLFF
CDR3 DNA: TGTGCCAGCACCAGGGTTGGGGGGGCAACTAATGAAAAACTGTTTTTT

J gene: TRBJ1-1
clone size: -
CDR3 length: 14
D gene: -
V gene: TRBV6-5
CDR3 protein: CASRQLQRDTEAFF
CDR3 DNA: TGTGCCAGCAGGCAACTCCAGAGAGACACTGAAGCTTTCTTT

J gene: TRBJ1-4
clone size: -
CDR3 length: 13
D gene: -
V gene: TRBV12-3/TRBV12-4
CDR3 protein: CAVGTTTNEKLFF
CDR3 DNA: TGTGCCGTGGGAACAACAACTAATGAAAAACTGTTTTTT

J gene: TRBJ1-2
clone size: -
CDR3 length: 14
D gene: -
V gene: TRBV28
CDR3 protein: CASSTGGDNYGYTF
CDR3 DNA: TGTGCCAGCAGTACCGGAGGCGATAACTATGGCTACACCTTC

J gene: TRBJ1-4
clone size: -
CDR3 length: 14
D gene: TRBD1
V gene: TRBV7-9
CDR3 protein: CASSSTGYNEKLFF
CDR3 DNA: TGTGCCAGCAGCTCGACAGGGTATAATGAAAAACTGTTTTTT

J gene: TRBJ2-7
clone size: -
CDR3 length: 15
D gene: -
V gene: TRBV9
CDR3 protein: CASSVGQAHSYEQYF
CDR3 DNA: TGTGCCAGCAGCGTAGGGCAGGCCCACTCCTACGAGCAGTACTTC

J gene: TRBJ1-5
clone size: -
CDR3 length: 16
D gene: TRBD1
V gene: TRBV19
CDR3 protein: CASSPGGTGGGGPQHF
CDR3 DNA: TGTGCCAGTAGTCCTGGAGGGACAGGGGGTGGTGGGCCCCAGCATTTT

J gene: TRBJ2-7
clone size: once
CDR3 length: 14
D gene: TRBD1
V gene: TRBV6-5
CDR3 protein: CASRGGQGTYEQYF
CDR3 DNA: TGTGCCAGCAGGGGGGGACAGGGAACCTACGAGCAGTACTTC

J gene: TRBJ2-1
clone size: -
CDR3 length: 14
D gene: -
V gene: TRBV6-2/TRBV6-3
CDR3 protein: CASSWAALYNEQFF
CDR3 DNA: TGTGCCAGCAGTTGGGCAGCGCTCTACAATGAGCAGTTCTTC

J gene: TRBJ2-4
clone size: -
CDR3 length: 14
D gene: TRBD1
V gene: TRBV19
CDR3 protein: CASRLRGPENIQYF
CDR3 DNA: TGTGCCAGTAGGCTCAGGGGGCCCGAAAACATTCAGTACTTC

J gene: TRBJ1-5
clone size: -
CDR3 length: 15
D gene: TRBD1
V gene: TRBV6-2/TRBV6-3
CDR3 protein: CASSSWDSLNQPQHF
CDR3 DNA: TGTGCCAGCAGTTCCTGGGACAGTCTCAATCAGCCCCAGCATTTT

J gene: TRBJ2-5
clone size: -
CDR3 length: 15
D gene: -
V gene: TRBV7-3
CDR3 protein: CASSEHGAEQETQYF
CDR3 DNA: TGTGCCAGCAGCGAACACGGGGCGGAACAAGAGACCCAGTACTTC

J gene: TRBJ1-6
clone size: once
CDR3 length: 16
D gene: -
V gene: TRBV11-2
CDR3 protein: CASSSQGGSYNSPLHF
CDR3 DNA: TGTGCCAGCAGCTCCCAAGGGGGGTCCTATAATTCACCCCTCCACTTT

J gene: TRBJ1-1
clone size: -
CDR3 length: 16
D gene: -
V gene: TRBV5-1
CDR3 protein: CASSFTQQGSQTEAFF
CDR3 DNA: TGCGCCAGCAGCTTTACCCAACAGGGATCCCAGACCGAAGCTTTCTTT

J gene: TRBJ2-7
clone size: -
CDR3 length: 14
D gene: -
V gene: TRBV6-5
CDR3 protein: CASSTSSGPYEQYF
CDR3 DNA: TGTGCCAGCAGCACCTCGTCGGGCCCCTACGAGCAGTACTTC

J gene: TRBJ1-6
clone size: once
CDR3 length: 16
D gene: -
V gene: TRBV27
CDR3 protein: CASSPRRSSYNSPLHF
CDR3 DNA: TGTGCCAGCAGTCCACGTCGGAGCTCCTATAATTCACCCCTCCACTTT

J gene: TRBJ2-3
clone size: -
CDR3 length: 13
D gene: -
V gene: TRBV5-6
CDR3 protein: CASSLGSTDTQYF
CDR3 DNA: TGTGCCAGCAGCCTTGGGAGCACAGATACGCAGTATTTT

J gene: TRBJ2-3
clone size: -
CDR3 length: 15
D gene: TRBD1
V gene: TRBV10-2
CDR3 protein: CASSDGQGSTDTQYF
CDR3 DNA: TGCGCCAGCAGTGATGGACAGGGGAGCACAGATACGCAGTATTTT

J gene: TRBJ2-7
clone size: -
CDR3 length: 14
D gene: TRBD1
V gene: TRBV7-9
CDR3 protein: CASSPGQSWGEQYF
CDR3 DNA: TGTGCCAGCAGCCCGGGACAGTCTTGGGGCGAGCAGTACTTC

J gene: TRBJ1-1
clone size: -
CDR3 length: 14
D gene: -
V gene: TRBV6-5
CDR3 protein: CASSIPGVNTEAFF
CDR3 DNA: TGTGCCAGCAGTATCCCAGGGGTTAACACTGAAGCTTTCTTT

J gene: TRBJ1-1
clone size: -
CDR3 length: 15
D gene: TRBD1
V gene: TRBV5-1
CDR3 protein: CASSDKTGAGAEAFF
CDR3 DNA: TGCGCCAGCAGCGATAAAACAGGGGCAGGAGCTGAAGCTTTCTTT

J gene: TRBJ1-2
clone size: -
CDR3 length: 15
D gene: -
V gene: TRBV3-1/TRBV3-2
CDR3 protein: CASSPRTGPNYGYTF
CDR3 DNA: TGTGCCAGCAGCCCCCGGACTGGACCTAACTATGGCTACACCTTC